The clone carrying this T cell receptor (beta chain) was recorded a few times. Its antigen remains unidentified. This specimen includes other DNA sequences encoding the same CDR3. The germline V gene has CDR1 SGHVS and CDR2 FNYEAQ. With 0 bases removed from V and 2 bases from J, the gap between germline ends came to 5 bases. This CDR3 spans 13 amino acids. The record originates from a study of cytomegalovirus exposure and HLA in healthy donors. The study's findings and limits: According to the study, around 150 TCR beta chains were cytomegalovirus-associated.

Primers for the PCR totalled 60 Vbeta and 13 Jbeta. Produced via immunoSEQ multiplex PCR; TCRdb's table is partial and in-frame only. The sample lists about 140,000 clones; roughly three fifths were seen once. The chain couples TRBV7-6 to TRBJ2-7; D is undetermined. Specimen: PBMCs. This receptor was taken from a male donor in good health and CMV-seronegative. The CDR3 region has the DNA TGTGCCAGCAGCTTAGCGAGTACCTACGAGCAGTACTTC. Its protein product is CASSLASTYEQYF.